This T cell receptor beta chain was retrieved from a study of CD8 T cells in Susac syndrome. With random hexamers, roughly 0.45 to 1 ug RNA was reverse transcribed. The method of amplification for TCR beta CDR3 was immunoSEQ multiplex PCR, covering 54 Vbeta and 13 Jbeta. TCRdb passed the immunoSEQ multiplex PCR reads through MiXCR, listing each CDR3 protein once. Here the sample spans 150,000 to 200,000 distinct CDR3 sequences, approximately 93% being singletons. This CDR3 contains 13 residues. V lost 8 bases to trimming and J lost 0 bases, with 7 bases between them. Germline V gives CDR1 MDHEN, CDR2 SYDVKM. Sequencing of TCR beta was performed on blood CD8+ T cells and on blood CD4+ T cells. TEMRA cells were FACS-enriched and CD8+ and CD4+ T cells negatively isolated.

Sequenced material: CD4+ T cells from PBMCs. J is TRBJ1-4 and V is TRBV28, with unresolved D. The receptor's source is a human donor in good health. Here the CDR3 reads CASRPSTNEKLFF. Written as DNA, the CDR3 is TGTGCCAGCCGACCGTCAACTAATGAAAAACTGTTTTTT.